The 8 T cell receptor beta chains in this list originate from one sample, sequenced in a study of blood T cell repertoires in COVID-19. Sequenced by immunoSEQ multiplex PCR; TCRdb stores in-frame clones only, minus some. The table lists over 150,000 clones, about 86% of them singletons, with 12% in the top ten. Material for sequencing was peripheral blood. The receptors here all came from a woman aged 70-85 years with COVID-19, enrolled during active disease.

This clone was counted a few times. The chain carries TRBV9 and TRBJ2-2; TRBD2 matches 9 bases. The germline V gene encodes CDR1 SGDLS and CDR2 YYNGEE. The CDR3 has 19 amino acids. The ends lost 1 base at V and 3 bases at J; junction bases unmatched: 13. The CDR3 DNA follows: TGTGCCAGCAGCGTAAGGCGGTGGGGACTAGCTGCGGACACCGGGGAGCTGTTTTTT. Its translation: CASSVRRWGLAADTGELFF. The whole variable domain, filled in from reference TRBV9 and TRBJ2-2, reads DSGVTQTPKHLITATGQRVTLRCSPRSGDLSVYWYQQSLDQGLQFLIQYYNGEERAKGNILERFSAQQFPDLHSELNLSSLELGDSALYFCASSVRRWGLAADTGELFFGEGSRLTVL.

The chain couples TRBV4-3 to TRBJ2-7; TRBD1 aligns across 8 bases. V lost 4 bases to trimming and J lost 0 bases; unmatched junction nucleotides: 17. CDR3 length: 19 residues. Germline CDR1 reads LGHNA; CDR2 reads YSLEER. The CDR3: CASSLQAVSGQDISYEQYF. The DNA for the CDR3 is TGCGCCAGCAGCCTCCAAGCGGTATCGGGACAGGACATCTCCTACGAGCAGTACTTC.

The chain combines TRBV18 with TRBJ1-1; 8 bases are a match to TRBD1. Trimming removed 3 bases from V and 6 bases from J; junction bases left unmatched: 6. Germline values: CDR1 KGHSH, CDR2 LQKENI. This CDR3 is built from 14 residues. The CDR3 bases are TGTGCCAGCTCACCGTCAGGGGGCCGCGCTGAAGCTTTCTTT. Amino acid sequence: CASSPSGGRAEAFF.

The chain couples TRBV28 to TRBJ1-1, with D uncertain. V lost 5 bases to trimming and J lost 1 base, with 8 bases between them. CDR1 and CDR2 from the germline V gene are MDHEN and SYDVKM. The CDR3 spans 13 residues. Written as DNA, the CDR3 is TGTGCCAGCAGTCCGACGGGGAACACTGAAGCTTTCTTT. Amino acids: CASSPTGNTEAFF.

The V and J genes are TRBV3-1 (or the pseudogene TRBV3-2) and TRBJ2-5; 7 bases match TRBD2. Germline CDR1 LGHDT, CDR2 YNNKEL (reference sequence). V was pared by 2 bases and J by 3 bases, with 9 bases of the junction left unmatched. This CDR3 is built from 16 residues. This CDR3 reads CASSQLQSSGKETQYF. DNA of the CDR3: TGTGCCAGCAGCCAACTACAATCCAGCGGGAAAGAGACCCAGTACTTC.

This chain joins TRBV7-2 and TRBJ2-7; 7 nucleotides agree with TRBD2. The CDR3 length is 14 residues. The V segment lost 9 bases and the J segment 0 bases; nucleotides outside the gene matches: 8. Germline assignment: CDR1 SGHTA and CDR2 FQGNSA. The CDR3 region is CARRGGPLSYEQYF. The CDR3 DNA sequence: TGTGCCAGGAGGGGAGGGCCTCTCTCCTACGAGCAGTACTTC.

This chain connects TRBV7-2 to TRBJ1-5; 8 positions match TRBD1. V was clipped by 4 bases and J by 4 bases; unmatched bases: 3. Germline V gene sequence: CDR1 SGHTA, CDR2 FQGNSA. CDR3 size: 14 residues. Here the CDR3 reads CASSSRTGNQPQHF. The DNA of the CDR3 is TGTGCCAGCAGCTCTCGGACAGGGAATCAGCCCCAGCATTTT.

V usage is TRBV3-1 (or the pseudogene TRBV3-2) and J usage is TRBJ1-2; tentative D call: TRBD1 (5 bases). V shed 1 base and J shed 9 bases, with 15 bases lying between them. Germline CDR1 LGHDT, CDR2 YNNKEL (reference sequence). The CDR3 extends over 14 amino acids. CDR3 DNA sequence: TGTGCCAGCAGCCAAGGTACCCAGGGCCCGAGCTACACCTTC. Its translation: CASSQGTQGPSYTF.